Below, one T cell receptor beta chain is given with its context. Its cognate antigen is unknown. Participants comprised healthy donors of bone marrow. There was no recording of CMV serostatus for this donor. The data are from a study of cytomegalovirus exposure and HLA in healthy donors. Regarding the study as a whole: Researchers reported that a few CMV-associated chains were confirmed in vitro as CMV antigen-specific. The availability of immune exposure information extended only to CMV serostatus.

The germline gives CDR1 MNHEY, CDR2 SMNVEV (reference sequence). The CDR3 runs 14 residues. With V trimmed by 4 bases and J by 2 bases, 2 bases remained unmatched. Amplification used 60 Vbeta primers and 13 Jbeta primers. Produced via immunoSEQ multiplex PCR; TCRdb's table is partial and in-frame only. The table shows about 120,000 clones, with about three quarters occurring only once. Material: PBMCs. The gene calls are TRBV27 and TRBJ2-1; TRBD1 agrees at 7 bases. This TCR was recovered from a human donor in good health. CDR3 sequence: CASSSTGPYNEQFF. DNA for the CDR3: TGTGCCAGCAGTTCGACAGGGCCCTACAATGAGCAGTTCTTC.